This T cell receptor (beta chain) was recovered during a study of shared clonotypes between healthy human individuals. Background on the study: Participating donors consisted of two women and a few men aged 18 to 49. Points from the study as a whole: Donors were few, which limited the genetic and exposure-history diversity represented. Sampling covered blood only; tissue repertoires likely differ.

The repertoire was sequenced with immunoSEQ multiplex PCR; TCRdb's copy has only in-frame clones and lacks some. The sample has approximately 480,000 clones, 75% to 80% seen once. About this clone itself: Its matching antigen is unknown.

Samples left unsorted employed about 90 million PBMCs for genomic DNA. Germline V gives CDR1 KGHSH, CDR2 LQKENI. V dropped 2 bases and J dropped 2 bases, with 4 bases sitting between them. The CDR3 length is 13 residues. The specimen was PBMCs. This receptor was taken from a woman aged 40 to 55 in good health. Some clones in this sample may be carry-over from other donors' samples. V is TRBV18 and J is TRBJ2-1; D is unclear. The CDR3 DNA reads TGTGCCAGCTCACCAGGCCCCTACAATGAGCAGTTCTTC. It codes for CASSPGPYNEQFF.